The source of this TCR beta chain is a study of blood T cells in healthy people across ages. Sample-barcoded 5' priming and a J-beta primer mix drove a second PCR of roughly 7 to 11 cycles. TCRdb reprocessed the 5' RACE reads with MiXCR, giving one entry per CDR3 protein. The sample contains 800,000 to 950,000 distinct CDR3 sequences, around 48% of which appear only once. Comment on this clonotype: Antigen specificity is unknown.

Study observations and caveats: Donor CMV infection status was unknown, possibly confounding age-related changes in expanded clonotypes. The fall in TCR beta diversity per million T cells was roughly linear with age. Long-lived donors had more naive CD4+ cells and higher diversity than aged donors.

Germline V lookup: CDR1 ENHRY, CDR2 SYGVKD. The CDR3 totals 12 residues. The V gene lost 6 bases and the J gene lost 0 bases, with 5 bases spanning the gap. The source of this sequence is a man aged 25-45 years in good health. The chain employs TRBV10-3 and TRBJ1-2; D uncertain. The sequenced sample consisted of blood. The DNA of the CDR3 is TGTGCCATCAGCCGGTCTAACTATGGCTACACCTTC. Its protein is CAISRSNYGYTF.